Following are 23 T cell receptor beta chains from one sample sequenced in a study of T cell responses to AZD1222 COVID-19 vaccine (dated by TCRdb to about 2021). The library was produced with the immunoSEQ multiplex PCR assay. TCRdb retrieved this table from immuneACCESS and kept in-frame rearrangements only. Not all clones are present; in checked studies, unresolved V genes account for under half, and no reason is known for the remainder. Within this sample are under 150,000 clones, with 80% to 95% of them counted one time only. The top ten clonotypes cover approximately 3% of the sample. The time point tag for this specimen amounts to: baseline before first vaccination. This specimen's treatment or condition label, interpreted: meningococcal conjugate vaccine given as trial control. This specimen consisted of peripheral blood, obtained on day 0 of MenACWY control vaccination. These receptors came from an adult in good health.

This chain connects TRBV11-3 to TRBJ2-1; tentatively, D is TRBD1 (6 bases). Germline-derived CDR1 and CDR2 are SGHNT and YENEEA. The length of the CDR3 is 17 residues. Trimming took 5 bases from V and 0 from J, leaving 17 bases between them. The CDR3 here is CASSPTGFLGSYNEQFF. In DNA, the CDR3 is TGTGCCAGCAGCCCGACAGGCTTCCTTGGCTCCTACAATGAGCAGTTCTTC.

The CDR3 is CASSIGSSGSNEQFF. The CDR3 DNA is TGTGCCAGTAGTATCGGGTCTAGCGGGAGCAATGAGCAGTTCTTC. V is TRBV19 and J is TRBJ2-1; TRBD2 matches 10 bases. With 3 bases clipped from V and 6 bases from J, the junction kept 5 bases outside the gene matches. Germline CDR1 is LNHDA and CDR2 is SQIVND (reference sequence). This CDR3 has 15 amino acids.

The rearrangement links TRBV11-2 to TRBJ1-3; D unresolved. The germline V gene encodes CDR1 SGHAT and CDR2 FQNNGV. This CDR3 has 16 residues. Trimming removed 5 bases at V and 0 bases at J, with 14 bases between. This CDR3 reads CASSPWRPDSGNTIYF. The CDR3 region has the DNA TGTGCCAGCAGCCCTTGGAGGCCAGACTCTGGAAACACCATATATTTT. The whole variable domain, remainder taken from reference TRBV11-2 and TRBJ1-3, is EAGVAQSPRYKIIEKRQSVAFWCNPISGHATLYWYQQILGQGPKLLIQFQNNGVVDDSQLPKDRFSAERLKGVDSTLKIQPAKLEDSAVYLCASSPWRPDSGNTIYFGEGSWLTVV.

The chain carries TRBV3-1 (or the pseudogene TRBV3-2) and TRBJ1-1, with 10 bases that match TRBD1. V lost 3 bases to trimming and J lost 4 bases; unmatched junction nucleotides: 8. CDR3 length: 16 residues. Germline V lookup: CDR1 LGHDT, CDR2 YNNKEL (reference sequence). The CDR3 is CASSQGTGDLTTEAFF. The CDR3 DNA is TGTGCCAGCAGCCAGGGGACAGGGGATCTGACCACTGAAGCTTTCTTT.

The CDR3 region has the DNA TGTGCCAGCAGCCATCCCTCATGGAGACAGACGAACACTGAAGCTTTCTTT. Translating gives CASSHPSWRQTNTEAFF. The chain links TRBV4-2 to TRBJ1-1; possibly TRBD1 for D (5 bases). The V end lost 3 bases, the J end lost 1 base, and 18 bases lay between the germline ends. Germline values: CDR1 LGHNA, CDR2 YNFKEQ. The CDR3 is 17 residues long.

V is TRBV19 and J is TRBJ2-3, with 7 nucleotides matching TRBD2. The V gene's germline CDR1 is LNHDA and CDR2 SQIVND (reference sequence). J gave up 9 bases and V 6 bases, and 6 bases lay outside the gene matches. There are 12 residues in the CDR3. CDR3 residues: CASRETGGTQYF. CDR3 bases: TGTGCCAGTAGGGAAACGGGAGGCACGCAGTATTTT.

CDR3 in amino acids: CASSDSRYRSYLGDYGYTF. Here the CDR3 DNA reads TGTGCCAGCAGTGACTCCAGGTACAGGAGTTACCTAGGAGACTATGGCTACACCTTC. J is TRBJ1-2 and V is TRBV6-4, with D possibly matching TRBD1 (5 bases). V was clipped by 0 bases and J by 3 bases, with 23 bases between them. CDR1 and CDR2 from the germline V gene are MRHNA and SNTAGT. The CDR3 is made up of 19 amino acids.

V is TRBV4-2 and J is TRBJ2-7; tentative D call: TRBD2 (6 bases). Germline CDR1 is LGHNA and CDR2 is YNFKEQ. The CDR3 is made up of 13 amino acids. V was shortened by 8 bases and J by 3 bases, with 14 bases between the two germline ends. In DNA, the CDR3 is TGTGCCAGCGCCACGGGAGACCGCTACGAGCAGTACTTC. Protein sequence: CASATGDRYEQYF.

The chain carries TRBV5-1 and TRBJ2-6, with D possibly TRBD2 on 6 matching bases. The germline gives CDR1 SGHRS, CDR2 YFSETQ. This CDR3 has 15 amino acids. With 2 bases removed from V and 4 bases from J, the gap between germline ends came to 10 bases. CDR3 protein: CASSFRGSGANVLTF. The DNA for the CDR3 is TGCGCCAGCAGCTTCCGGGGGAGCGGGGCCAACGTCCTGACTTTC.

The CDR3 DNA reads as TGTGCCAGCATCGACCGGCCTTCGGCTCAGCCCCAGCATTTT. This translates into CASIDRPSAQPQHF. This chain links TRBV2 with TRBJ1-5; D gene ambiguous. The CDR3 has 14 amino acids. V lost 7 bases and J 6 bases, leaving 16 bases between the germline ends. Looked up from germline, CDR1 is SNHLY and CDR2 is FYNNEI.

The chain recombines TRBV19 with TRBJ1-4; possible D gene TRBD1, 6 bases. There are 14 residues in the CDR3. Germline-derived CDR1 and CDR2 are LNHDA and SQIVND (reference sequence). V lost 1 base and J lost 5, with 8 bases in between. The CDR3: CASSIGRGNEKLFF. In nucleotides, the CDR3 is TGTGCCAGTAGTATAGGCAGGGGAAATGAAAAACTGTTTTTT.

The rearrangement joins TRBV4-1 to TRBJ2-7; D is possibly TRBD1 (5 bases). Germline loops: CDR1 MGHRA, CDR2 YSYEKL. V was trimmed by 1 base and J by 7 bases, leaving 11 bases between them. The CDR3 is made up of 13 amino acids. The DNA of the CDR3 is TGCGCCAGCAGCCAAGCCCAGGGTTATGAGCAGTACTTC. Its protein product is CASSQAQGYEQYF.

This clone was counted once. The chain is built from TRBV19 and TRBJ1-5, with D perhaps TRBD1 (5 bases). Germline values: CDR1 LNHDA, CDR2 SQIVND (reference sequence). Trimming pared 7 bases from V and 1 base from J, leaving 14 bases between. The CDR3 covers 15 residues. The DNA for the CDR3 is TGTGCCAGTACCCAGGGAAGCGGGAGCAATCAGCCCCAGCATTTT. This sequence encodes CASTQGSGSNQPQHF.

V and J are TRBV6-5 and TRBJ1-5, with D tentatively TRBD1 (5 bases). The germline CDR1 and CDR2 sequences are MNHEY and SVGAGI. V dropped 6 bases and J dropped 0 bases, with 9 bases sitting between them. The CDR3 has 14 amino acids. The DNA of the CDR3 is TGTGCCAGCAGAGACAGCTATAGCAATCAGCCCCAGCATTTT. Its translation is CASRDSYSNQPQHF.

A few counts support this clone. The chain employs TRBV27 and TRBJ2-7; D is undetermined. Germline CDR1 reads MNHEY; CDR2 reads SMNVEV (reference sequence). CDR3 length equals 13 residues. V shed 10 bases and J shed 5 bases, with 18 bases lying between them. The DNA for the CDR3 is TGTGCCATCGTGGATCAAAACACCCACGAGCAGTACTTC. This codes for CAIVDQNTHEQYF.

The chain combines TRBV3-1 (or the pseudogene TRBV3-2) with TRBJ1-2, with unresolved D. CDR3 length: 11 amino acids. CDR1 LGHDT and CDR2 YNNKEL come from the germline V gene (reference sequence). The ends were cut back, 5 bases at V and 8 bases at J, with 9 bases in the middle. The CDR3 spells CASSSLGGYTF. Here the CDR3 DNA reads TGTGCCAGCAGCTCATTGGGAGGCTACACCTTC.

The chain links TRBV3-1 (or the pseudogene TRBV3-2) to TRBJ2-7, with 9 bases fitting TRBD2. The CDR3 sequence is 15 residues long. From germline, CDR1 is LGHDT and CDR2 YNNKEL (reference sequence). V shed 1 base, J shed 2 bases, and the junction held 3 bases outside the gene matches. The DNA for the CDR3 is TGTGCCAGCAGCCAAGCCGGCGGGAGGGCCTACGAGCAGTACTTC. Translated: CASSQAGGRAYEQYF.

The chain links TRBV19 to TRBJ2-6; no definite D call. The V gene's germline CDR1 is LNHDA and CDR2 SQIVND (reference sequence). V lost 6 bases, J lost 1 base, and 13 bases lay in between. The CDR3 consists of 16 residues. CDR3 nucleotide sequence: TGTGCCAGTAGGACACAATATTCTTCTGGGGCCAACGTCCTGACTTTC. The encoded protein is CASRTQYSSGANVLTF.

The CDR3 region has the DNA TGTGCCAGCAGCTCCTCGACAGGGACCAATTCACCCCTCCACTTT. Its translation is CASSSSTGTNSPLHF. The chain has TRBV5-4 and TRBJ1-6, with 7 bases lining up with TRBD1. The CDR3 consists of 15 residues. The V and J ends lost 3 bases and 7 bases, in that order; junction bases with no gene match: 7. Per germline, CDR1 SGHNT and CDR2 YYREEE (reference sequence). Variable domain in full (rest from reference TRBV5-4 and TRBJ1-6): ETGVTQSPTHLIKTRGQQVTLRCSSQSGHNTVSWYQQALGQGPQFIFQYYREEENGRGNFPPRFSGLQFPNYSSELNVNALELDDSALYLCASSSSTGTNSPLHFGNGTRLTVT.

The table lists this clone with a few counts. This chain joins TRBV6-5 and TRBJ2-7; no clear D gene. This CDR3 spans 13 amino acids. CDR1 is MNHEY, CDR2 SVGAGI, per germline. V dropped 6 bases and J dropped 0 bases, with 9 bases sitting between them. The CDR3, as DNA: TGTGCCAGCAGACTTCACGGCTCCTACGAGCAGTACTTC. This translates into CASRLHGSYEQYF.

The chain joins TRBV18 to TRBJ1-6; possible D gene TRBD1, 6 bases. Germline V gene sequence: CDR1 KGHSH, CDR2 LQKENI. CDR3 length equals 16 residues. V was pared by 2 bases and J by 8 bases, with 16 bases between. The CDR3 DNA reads TGTGCCAGCTCACCATGGGACACCAATGGAGATTCACCCCTCCACTTT. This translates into CASSPWDTNGDSPLHF.

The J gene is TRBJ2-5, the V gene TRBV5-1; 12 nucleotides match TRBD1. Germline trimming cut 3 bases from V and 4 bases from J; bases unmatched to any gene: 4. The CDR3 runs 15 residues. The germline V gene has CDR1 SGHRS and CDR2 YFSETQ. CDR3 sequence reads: CASSSWDRGLETQYF. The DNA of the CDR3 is TGCGCCAGCAGCTCCTGGGACAGGGGGCTAGAGACCCAGTACTTC.

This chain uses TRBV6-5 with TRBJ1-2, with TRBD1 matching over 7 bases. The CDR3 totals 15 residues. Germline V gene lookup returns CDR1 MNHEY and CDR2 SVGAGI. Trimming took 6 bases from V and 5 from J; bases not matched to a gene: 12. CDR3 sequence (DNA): TGTGCCAGCAGGGGACCGACAGGGTTCTTTTATGGCTACACCTTC. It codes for CASRGPTGFFYGYTF.